The 26 T cell receptor beta chains presented below share a single source sample, sequenced in a study of blood T cell repertoires in COVID-19. Generated by immunoSEQ multiplex PCR, the TCRdb table keeps only in-frame clones and is missing some. The table includes around 76,000 clones, roughly 80% detected once. Sequencing used peripheral blood. The receptors here all came from a woman aged 70-85 years with acute or convalescent COVID-19.

The rearrangement joins TRBV10-1 to TRBJ2-1; the D is unclear. CDR3 length: 17 residues. CDR1 is WNHNN and CDR2 is SYGVQD in the germline V gene (reference sequence). Trimming shortened V by 6 bases and J by 0 bases, and 18 bases separated the two germline ends. The CDR3 DNA follows: TGCGCCAGCAGCGCCGCGCCGCCGAAAAGCTCCTACAATGAGCAGTTCTTC. Translating it yields CASSAAPPKSSYNEQFF.

The rearrangement joins TRBV20-1 to TRBJ1-1; D gene unclear. Trimming took off 5 bases at V and 1 base at J, with 5 bases between the two ends. The CDR3 loop spans 11 amino acids. Germline V gene lookup returns CDR1 DFQATT and CDR2 SNEGSKA (reference sequence). The CDR3 sequence: CSASGNTEAFF. DNA of the CDR3: TGCAGTGCTTCCGGGAACACTGAAGCTTTCTTT.

This sequence joins TRBV19 and TRBJ1-1, with D possibly matching TRBD1 (6 bases). The V gene lost 4 bases and the J gene lost 4 bases, with 16 bases spanning the gap. The CDR3 is 15 residues long. Germline lookup yields CDR1 LNHDA and CDR2 SQIVND (reference sequence). The CDR3 DNA reads TGTGCCAGTAGTAATCTTAACAGGGTAGGCACTGAAGCTTTCTTT. It is translated as CASSNLNRVGTEAFF. Full variable domain (remainder filled in from reference TRBV19 and TRBJ1-1): DGGITQSPKYLFRKEGQNVTLSCEQNLNHDAMYWYRQDPGQGLRLIYYSQIVNDFQKGDIAEGYSVSREKKESFPLTVTSAQKNPTAFYLCASSNLNRVGTEAFFGQGTRLTVV.

This rearrangement joins TRBV27 to TRBJ2-2; 7 nucleotides match TRBD2. Trimming cost V 5 bases and J 7 bases; bases outside gene matches: 10. This CDR3 is 15 amino acids long. Germline V gene sequence: CDR1 MNHEY, CDR2 SMNVEV (reference sequence). CDR3 sequence: CASSRSGTYDGELFF. In nucleotides, the CDR3 is TGTGCCAGCAGTCGAAGCGGGACTTATGACGGGGAGCTGTTTTTT.

Only a few counts were recorded for this clone. This rearrangement joins TRBV5-6 to TRBJ1-3, with TRBD1 as a possible D gene (5 bases). V lost 1 base to trimming and J lost 3 bases, with 14 bases between them. Per germline, CDR1 SGHDT and CDR2 YYEEEE. This CDR3 has 16 amino acids. CDR3 in amino acids: CASSLRQQVLGNTIYF. In nucleotides, the CDR3 is TGTGCCAGCAGCTTGAGGCAACAGGTGCTTGGAAACACCATATATTTT.

The rearrangement uses TRBV30 and TRBJ1-1; D remains unclear. CDR1 is GTSNPN, CDR2 SVGIG, per germline (reference sequence). V gave up 3 bases and J gave up 3 bases, with 8 bases separating them. CDR3 length: 12 amino acids. As DNA, the CDR3 is TGTGCCTGGAGCCATGAGTACACTGAAGCTTTCTTT. Translation: CAWSHEYTEAFF.

This chain joins TRBV28 and TRBJ2-7; 8 bases map to TRBD1. Looked up from germline, CDR1 is MDHEN and CDR2 is SYDVKM. The length of the CDR3 is 15 residues. V lost 5 bases, J lost 6 bases, and 12 bases stayed unmatched. The CDR3 nucleotides read TGTGCCAGCAGTCCTACCGGGACAGGAGATAGCGAGCAGTACTTC. Its translation: CASSPTGTGDSEQYF.

This chain uses TRBV28 with TRBJ2-7; maybe TRBD2 (5 bases). The germline V and J ends were trimmed by 10 bases and 6 bases, with 19 bases remaining between them. The CDR3 spans 13 residues. Germline V CDR1 and CDR2: MDHEN, SYDVKM. CDR3 sequence reads: CATRRVSGGEQYF. Written as DNA, the CDR3 is TGTGCCACCCGGCGGGTGAGTGGAGGCGAGCAGTACTTC. Looking up the rest from reference TRBV28 and TRBJ2-7 gives the full variable domain: DVKVTQSSRYLVKRTGEKVFLECVQDMDHENMFWYRQDPGLGLRLIYFSYDVKMKEKGDIPEGYSVSREKKERFSLILESASTNQTSMYLCATRRVSGGEQYFGPGTRLTVT.

The CDR3 loop is CASSLMGSSYNEQFF. CDR3 nucleotide sequence: TGTGCCAGCAGTTTAATGGGGAGCTCCTACAATGAGCAGTTCTTC. The chain employs TRBV27 and TRBJ2-1; D possibly corresponds to TRBD2 (5 bases). This CDR3 spans 15 amino acids. Germline V CDR1 and CDR2: MNHEY, SMNVEV (reference sequence). Trimming pared 2 bases from V and 0 bases from J, leaving 8 bases between.

This clone has only a few counts. The J gene is TRBJ2-1, the V gene TRBV29-1, with 15 bases lining up with TRBD2. Germline V gives CDR1 SQVTM, CDR2 ANQGSEA. This CDR3 has 16 amino acids. V was pared by 5 bases and J by 1 base, with 3 bases of the junction left unmatched. CDR3 in amino acids: CSVTGLAGGSYNEQFF. In DNA, the CDR3 is TGCAGCGTTACAGGACTAGCGGGGGGGTCCTACAATGAGCAGTTCTTC.

The chain carries TRBV28 and TRBJ1-3; no reliable D call. This CDR3 contains 14 residues. Trimming took 2 bases from V and 0 from J, leaving 5 bases between them. Per germline, CDR1 MDHEN and CDR2 SYDVKM. In nucleotides, the CDR3 is TGTGCCAGCAGTTTACCTTACTCTGGAAACACCATATATTTT. It specifies CASSLPYSGNTIYF.

The chain carries TRBV7-2 and TRBJ1-6; D uncertain. Germline CDR1 is SGHTA and CDR2 is FQGNSA. The CDR3 loop spans 14 amino acids. V was cut by 7 bases and J by 5 bases, with 12 bases left in between. Here the CDR3 reads CASTPTPDNSPLHF. The DNA for the CDR3 is TGTGCCAGCACCCCCACGCCGGATAATTCACCCCTCCACTTT.

The rearrangement links TRBV5-4 to TRBJ2-7; D remains ambiguous. CDR3 length: 14 residues. V was cut by 2 bases and J by 0 bases, with 9 bases left in between. In germline, CDR1 is SGHNT, CDR2 YYREEE (reference sequence). CDR3 region: CASSFSPVSYEQYF. The CDR3 DNA follows: TGTGCCAGCAGCTTTAGTCCCGTCTCCTACGAGCAGTACTTC.

The V gene is TRBV4-3, the J gene TRBJ2-6; a weak D match, TRBD2 (7 bases). CDR1 is LGHNA and CDR2 is YSLEER in the germline V gene. This CDR3 is built from 19 residues. Trimming cost V 2 bases and J 3 bases, with 20 bases left between them. The CDR3, as DNA: TGCGCCAGCAGCCAACTCCTGGCGGGGGCAGCTTATGGGGCCAACGTCCTGACTTTC. This encodes CASSQLLAGAAYGANVLTF.

This clone was detected only once. The rearrangement joins TRBV30 to TRBJ2-5; no definite D call. Germline CDR1 and CDR2: GTSNPN and SVGIG (reference sequence). Trimming stripped 1 base from V and 2 bases from J, with 2 bases between. CDR3 length: 11 residues. The CDR3 region has the DNA TGTGCCTGGAGTGCTCAAGAGACCCAGTACTTC. It specifies CAWSAQETQYF.

This clone turned up a few times. The J gene is TRBJ2-1, the V gene TRBV27; 8 nucleotides agree with TRBD2. CDR1 and CDR2 (germline): MNHEY, SMNVEV (reference sequence). The CDR3 loop spans 16 amino acids. Germline trimming cut 6 bases from V and 6 bases from J; bases unmatched to any gene: 13. CDR3 protein: CASSQATGLGRNEQFF. The CDR3 region has the DNA TGTGCCAGCAGCCAAGCTACGGGACTAGGCCGCAATGAGCAGTTCTTC.

The rearrangement uses TRBV7-9 and TRBJ1-3, with a weak D call TRBD1 (5 bases). Germline assignment: CDR1 SEHNR and CDR2 FQNEAQ (reference sequence). The V and J ends lost 3 bases and 1 base respectively, with 10 bases between them. The CDR3 sequence is 15 residues long. CDR3 protein: CASSFPGFSGNTIYF. DNA for the CDR3: TGTGCCAGCAGCTTTCCAGGGTTTTCTGGAAACACCATATATTTT.

This chain uses TRBV14 with TRBJ2-3; 8 positions agree with TRBD1. The CDR3 is made up of 16 amino acids. V trimming: 4 bases; J trimming: 1 base; junction bases outside the gene matches: 7. Germline V gene lookup returns CDR1 SGHDN and CDR2 FVKESK. This CDR3 reads CASSLWTGFGTDTQYF. DNA of the CDR3: TGTGCCAGCAGCCTTTGGACAGGGTTCGGCACAGATACGCAGTATTTT.

The chain combines TRBV18 with TRBJ1-4; unclear D gene. Germline CDR1 and CDR2: KGHSH and LQKENI. CDR3 length: 15 amino acids. The germline V and J ends were trimmed by 0 bases and 4 bases, with 9 bases remaining between them. This chain's CDR3 is CASSPPGRVNEKLFF. The DNA for the CDR3 is TGTGCCAGCTCACCACCGGGGAGGGTTAATGAAAAACTGTTTTTT.

This chain connects TRBV9 to TRBJ1-1; no clear D gene. Germline CDR1 reads SGDLS; CDR2 reads YYNGEE. V shed 4 bases and J shed 1 base, with 14 bases lying between them. This CDR3 comprises 15 residues. CDR3 region: CASSFSSDGNTEAFF. CDR3 bases: TGTGCCAGCAGCTTCAGCAGCGATGGGAACACTGAAGCTTTCTTT.

The chain joins TRBV4-3 to TRBJ1-2; 7 nucleotides match TRBD1. Per the germline V gene, CDR1 is LGHNA and CDR2 is YSLEER. The trim removed 0 bases at V and 8 bases at J, leaving 3 bases unmatched. This CDR3 is 13 amino acids long. In nucleotides, the CDR3 is TGCGCCAGCAGCCAAGAGACAGGGAACGGCTACACCTTC. This sequence encodes CASSQETGNGYTF.

The chain has TRBV9 and TRBJ2-1; TRBD2 matches at 9 bases. The CDR3 is 16 amino acids. Germline V lookup: CDR1 SGDLS, CDR2 YYNGEE. V dropped 3 bases and J dropped 3; count of bases not matched to a gene: 7. CDR3: CASSGAGTSNYNEQFF. The CDR3 DNA sequence: TGTGCCAGCAGCGGCGCCGGGACTAGCAACTACAATGAGCAGTTCTTC.

The chain employs TRBV28 and TRBJ1-2, with unresolved D. The CDR3 is 14 residues long. Trimming took off 1 base at V and 3 bases at J, with 9 bases between the two ends. Germline V gene lookup returns CDR1 MDHEN and CDR2 SYDVKM. The CDR3 spells CASSLLWEDYGYTF. The CDR3 DNA is TGTGCCAGCAGTTTATTATGGGAGGACTATGGCTACACCTTC.

The CDR3: CASSDTPAPYNEQFF. The CDR3 region has the DNA TGTGCCAGCAGTGATACTCCCGCGCCATACAATGAGCAGTTCTTC. The V gene is TRBV6-1, the J gene TRBJ2-1; no reliable D call. The V end was cut by 3 bases, the J end by 4 bases, with 13 bases between. This CDR3 has 15 residues. CDR1 is MNHNS and CDR2 is SASEGT in the germline V gene.

This clone was seen a single time. This chain connects TRBV10-1 to TRBJ2-2; 8 bases agree with TRBD1. Trimming at V came to 2 bases and at J to 8 bases, leaving 10 bases not matched to a gene. Germline CDR1 reads WNHNN; CDR2 reads SYGVQD (reference sequence). This CDR3 is built from 16 residues. The CDR3 is CASSERTGNPGGELFF. In nucleotides, the CDR3 is TGCGCCAGCAGTGAGAGGACAGGGAACCCGGGGGGGGAGCTGTTTTTT.

V gene TRBV5-4 combines with J gene TRBJ2-5; 9 positions agree with TRBD1. Per germline, CDR1 SGHNT and CDR2 YYREEE (reference sequence). V lost 2 bases and J lost 5; bases outside the gene matches: 4. The CDR3 is 14 amino acids. The CDR3: CASSLQGAGETQYF. The CDR3, as DNA: TGTGCCAGCAGCTTACAGGGGGCTGGCGAGACCCAGTACTTC.